The TCR beta chain under discussion was sequenced for a study of blood T cell repertoires in COVID-19. Study-level information: In each case, the material was cDNA or gDNA derived from T cells, B-cell-depleted T cells, or PBMCs.

In the original workflow: Amplified reference gene primers provided the basis for estimating nucleated cell counts. The table came from immunoSEQ multiplex PCR; TCRdb's copy has only in-frame clones and leaves some out. V and J calls and clone size follow that table, whereas D and trimming were derived from the DNA. The data contain approximately 140,000 clones, approximately 86% of them seen just once; the ten biggest clones take up approximately 2.7%. In its sample, this clone was seen a few times. The CDR3 contains 17 residues. The V gene's germline CDR1 is SEHNR and CDR2 FQNEAQ (reference sequence). Deletions cut 1 base from V and 3 bases from J, with 16 bases between.

J is TRBJ1-5 and V is TRBV7-9; weak D call: TRBD1 (5 bases). The TCR was taken from a woman in her thirties or forties with active or convalescent COVID-19. The sequencing input was peripheral blood. The CDR3 reads CASSLEWGLLHNQPQHF. Here the CDR3 DNA reads TGTGCCAGCAGCTTAGAATGGGGCCTGCTACACAATCAGCCCCAGCATTTT.